These 8 T cell receptor beta chains were sequenced from one sample in a study of blood T cell repertoires in COVID-19. Data came from immunoSEQ multiplex PCR; TCRdb stores just in-frame clones and leaves some out. There are about 110,000 clones in the sample; roughly 85% occur only once, and 15% to 20% lies in the top ten. Specimen: peripheral blood. These receptor sequences come from a woman aged 55 to 70 with acute or convalescent COVID-19.

V and J are TRBV28 and TRBJ1-5; D is possibly TRBD1 (5 bases). The V end lost 6 bases, the J end lost 4 bases, and 13 bases lay between the germline ends. Germline V CDR1 and CDR2: MDHEN, SYDVKM. This CDR3 comprises 14 residues. CDR3 residues: CASSNGGGNQPQHF. Here the CDR3 DNA reads TGTGCCAGCAGCAATGGGGGGGGGAATCAGCCCCAGCATTTT. The full variable domain, its missing parts supplied by reference TRBV28 and TRBJ1-5, is DVKVTQSSRYLVKRTGEKVFLECVQDMDHENMFWYRQDPGLGLRLIYFSYDVKMKEKGDIPEGYSVSREKKERFSLILESASTNQTSMYLCASSNGGGNQPQHFGDGTRLSIL.

This clone was found once. The V and J genes are TRBV7-2 and TRBJ2-5; D perhaps matches TRBD2 (5 bases). Germline lookup yields CDR1 SGHTA and CDR2 FQGNSA. There are 15 residues in the CDR3. Trimming removed 9 bases from V and 1 base from J, with 18 bases in between. CDR3: CASVRAATRQETQYF. CDR3 nucleotide sequence: TGTGCCAGTGTGCGGGCAGCTACTCGCCAAGAGACCCAGTACTTC.

This chain joins TRBV18 and TRBJ2-2; 9 bases are a match to TRBD2. Losses at the gene ends were 3 bases for V and 6 bases for J; bases not matched to a gene: 8. This CDR3 is 16 amino acids long. Germline CDR1 is KGHSH and CDR2 is LQKENI. In DNA, the CDR3 is TGTGCCAGCTCACCTACTGGGACTAGCTCGTCCGGGGAGCTGTTTTTT. It translates to CASSPTGTSSSGELFF. The full variable domain, its missing parts supplied by reference TRBV18 and TRBJ2-2, is NAGVMQNPRHLVRRRGQEARLRCSPMKGHSHVYWYRQLPEEGLKFMVYLQKENIIDESGMPKERFSAEFPKEGPSILRIQQVVRGDSAAYFCASSPTGTSSSGELFFGEGSRLTVL.

The chain recombines TRBV6-2 or TRBV6-3 with TRBJ1-5; 7 bases are a match to TRBD1. Per germline, CDR1 MNHEY and CDR2 SVGEGT. The trim removed 4 bases at V and 0 bases at J, leaving 6 bases unmatched. The CDR3 sequence is 16 residues long. The CDR3 DNA is TGTGCCAGCAGTTCTAGGGGGCCCCTTAGCAATCAGCCCCAGCATTTT. Translation: CASSSRGPLSNQPQHF.

CDR3 residues: CASSAGTGGGYGYTF. CDR3 coding DNA: TGTGCCAGCAGCGCGGGGACAGGGGGGGGCTATGGCTACACCTTC. The chain couples TRBV9 to TRBJ1-2; 11 bases are a match to TRBD1. The junction had 5 bases not matched to a gene; V was cut back by 3 bases and J by 4 bases. Germline loops: CDR1 SGDLS, CDR2 YYNGEE. The CDR3 has 15 residues.

The V gene is TRBV6-5, the J gene TRBJ1-2; 8 nucleotides align to TRBD1. The V and J ends lost 7 bases and 8 bases, in that order; junction bases with no gene match: 6. The CDR3 runs 12 residues. The germline V gene encodes CDR1 MNHEY and CDR2 SVGAGI. The CDR3: CASKQGAGGYTF. The DNA for the CDR3 is TGTGCCAGCAAGCAGGGGGCGGGAGGCTACACCTTC.

V usage is TRBV27 and J usage is TRBJ2-1; TRBD1 agrees at 9 bases. Germline CDR1 and CDR2: MNHEY and SMNVEV (reference sequence). The CDR3 has 15 residues. With 4 bases clipped from V and 9 bases from J, the junction kept 10 bases outside the gene matches. The chain's CDR3 is CASSSDRGDRSEQFF. The CDR3 DNA follows: TGTGCCAGCAGTTCCGACAGGGGGGACAGGAGTGAGCAGTTCTTC.

The CDR3 nucleotides are TGTGCCAGCAGCTTAGCGGGATCCTACAATGAGCAGTTCTTC. Its translation: CASSLAGSYNEQFF. The rearrangement joins TRBV7-3 to TRBJ2-1; TRBD2 is a possible D gene (6 bases). Trimming cost V 2 bases and J 1 base, with 6 bases left between them. Germline loops: CDR1 SGHTA, CDR2 FQGTGA. This CDR3 has 14 amino acids.